Listed below are T cell receptor beta chains from one sample, sequenced in a study of blood T cells in healthy people across ages. MiXCR, applied by TCRdb to the 5' RACE reads, yields one record per CDR3 protein. The sample contains about 1.8 million distinct CDR3 sequences, roughly 52% of which appear only once. Sequencing was done on a sample of blood. These TCRs come from a woman aged 40 to 49 in good health. Each CDR3 is given with its conserved first and last residue. The order of the fields is J gene, V gene, CDR3 protein.

J: TRBJ2-7; V: TRBV4-1; CDR3: CASSQVQADRSSSYEQYF
J: TRBJ1-2; V: TRBV20-1; CDR3: CSASPPEQGVHGYTF
J: TRBJ2-3; V: TRBV4-1; CDR3: CASSQWRGAVDTQYF
J: TRBJ2-5; V: TRBV7-6; CDR3: CASSLSSGGPQETQYF
J: TRBJ2-3; V: TRBV20-1; CDR3: CSARIVDTQYF
J: TRBJ2-2; V: TRBV2; CDR3: CASSEARSPTGELFF
J: TRBJ1-2; V: TRBV6-5; CDR3: CASSPSKVAGYTF
J: TRBJ2-7; V: TRBV29-1; CDR3: CSVEGTGVGYEQYF
J: -; V: TRBV18; CDR3: CASSPQQGEQYF
J: TRBJ2-1; V: TRBV10-3; CDR3: CAISESGKGRGFGGEQFF
J: TRBJ1-6; V: TRBV12-3/TRBV12-4; CDR3: CASRIPNSPLHF
J: TRBJ2-3; V: TRBV2; CDR3: CASRKYSDTRDTQYF
J: TRBJ2-4; V: TRBV4-3; CDR3: CASSQGYLAEAKNIQYF
J: TRBJ1-2; V: TRBV5-1; CDR3: CASSAGVTNYGYTF
J: -; V: TRBV7-3; CDR3: CASSLIGGPSSYNEQYF
J: TRBJ2-3; V: TRBV7-9; CDR3: CASSSPGGDTQYF
J: TRBJ1-6; V: TRBV4-3; CDR3: CASSQEAASGNSPLHF
J: TRBJ2-3; V: TRBV20-1; CDR3: CSATTAPGGLSAQYF
J: -; V: TRBV7-9; CDR3: CASSHEKETQYF
J: TRBJ2-3; V: TRBV2; CDR3: CASSEDRPSTDTQYF